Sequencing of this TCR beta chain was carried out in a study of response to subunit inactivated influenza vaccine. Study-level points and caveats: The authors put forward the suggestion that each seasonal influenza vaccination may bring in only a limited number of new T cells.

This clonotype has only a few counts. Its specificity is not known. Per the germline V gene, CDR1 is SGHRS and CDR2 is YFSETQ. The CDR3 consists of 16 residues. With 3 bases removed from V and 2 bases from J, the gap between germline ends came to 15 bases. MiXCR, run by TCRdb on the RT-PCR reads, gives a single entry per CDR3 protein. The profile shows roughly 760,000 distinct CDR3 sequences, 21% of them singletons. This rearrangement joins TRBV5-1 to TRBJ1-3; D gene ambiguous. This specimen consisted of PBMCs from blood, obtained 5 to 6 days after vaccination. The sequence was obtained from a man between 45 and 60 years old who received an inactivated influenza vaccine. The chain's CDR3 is CASSSPGGEPGNTIYF. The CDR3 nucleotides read TGCGCCAGCAGCTCCCCAGGAGGCGAGCCTGGAAACACCATATATTTT.